This T cell receptor (beta chain) comes out of a study of blood T cell repertoires in COVID-19. Turning to the study itself: The United States, Italy and Spain supplied acute and convalescent COVID-19 samples. The cDNA or gDNA used as material had been derived from T cells, B-cell-depleted T cells, or PBMCs.

With 5 bases clipped from V and 5 bases from J, the junction kept 10 bases outside the gene matches. The CDR3 contains 16 residues. CDR1 is SGHTA and CDR2 is FQGNSA in the germline V gene. Some clones are missing from TCRdb's copy, which holds only in-frame ones; the method was immunoSEQ multiplex PCR. The repertoire has around 160,000 clones, about 81% of them found once; the top ten carry under 13%. The sequencing input was peripheral blood. The source is a human donor in a cohort sampled during active COVID-19. The gene calls are TRBV7-2 and TRBJ2-3, with 10 bases identical to TRBD1. CDR3 residues: CASSAGQGLLRDTQYF. The CDR3 DNA is TGTGCCAGCAGCGCGGGACAGGGGCTCTTAAGAGATACGCAGTATTTT.